This T cell receptor beta chain originates from a study of T-cell memory formation after mild COVID-19. Germline-derived CDR1 and CDR2 are LGHDT and YNNKEL (reference sequence). The CDR3 is made up of 19 amino acids. With 4 bases clipped from V and 0 bases from J, the junction kept 15 bases outside the gene matches. There are a few counts of this clonotype. Via MiXCR, TCRdb re-called the 5' RACE reads, giving one row per CDR3 protein. The repertoire holds 450,000 to 650,000 distinct CDR3 sequences, with 20% as singletons. The clonotype originates from an adult woman who had mild COVID-19 (a few samples of this study predate the infection). Cell type and time point are not known. The specimen sequenced was PBMCs or a T cell subset sorted from them (not recorded which). The chain employs TRBV3-1 and TRBJ2-3; 8 positions agree with TRBD2. CDR3 loop: CASSPTPGLAEDSTDTQYF. As DNA, the CDR3 is TGTGCCAGCAGCCCTACCCCTGGACTAGCAGAAGATAGCACAGATACGCAGTATTTT.